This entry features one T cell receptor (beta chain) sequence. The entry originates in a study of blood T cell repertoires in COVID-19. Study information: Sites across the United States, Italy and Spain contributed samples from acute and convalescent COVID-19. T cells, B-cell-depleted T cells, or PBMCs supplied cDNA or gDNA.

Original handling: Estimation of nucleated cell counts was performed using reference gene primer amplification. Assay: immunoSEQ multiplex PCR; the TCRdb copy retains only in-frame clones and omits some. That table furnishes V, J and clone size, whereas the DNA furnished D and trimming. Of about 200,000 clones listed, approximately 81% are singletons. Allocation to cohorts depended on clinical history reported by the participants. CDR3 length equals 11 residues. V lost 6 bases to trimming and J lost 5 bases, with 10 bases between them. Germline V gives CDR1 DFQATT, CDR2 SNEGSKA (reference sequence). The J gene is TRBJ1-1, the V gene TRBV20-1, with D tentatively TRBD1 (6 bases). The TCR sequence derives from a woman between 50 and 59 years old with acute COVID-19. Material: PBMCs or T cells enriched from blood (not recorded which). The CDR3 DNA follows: TGCAGTGCACCGGACAGAACTGAAGCTTTCTTT. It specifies CSAPDRTEAFF.